Listed below are T cell receptor beta chains from one sample, sequenced in a study of response to subunit inactivated influenza vaccine. Each CDR3 protein is one row after TCRdb ran MiXCR on the RT-PCR reads. The profile shows around 480,000 distinct CDR3 sequences, about 17% of them singletons. The sequences come from CD4+ T cells sorted from PBMCs, collected 23 months after vaccination. All receptors derive from a man aged 45 to 70 who received an inactivated influenza vaccine. CDR3s include the opening cysteine and the closing phenylalanine or tryptophan. The D gene is left open where the match is weak.

CASTRGGTGELFF,TRBV12-3/TRBV12-4,-
CASSSTGPYGYTF,TRBV5-5,-
CASSWAGGNSPLHF,TRBV7-2,-
CASSLDGTGGRSYNEQFF,TRBV5-5,TRBD1
CASSWTSGGSPASTDTQYF,TRBV7-6,TRBD2
CSASRPNQPQHF,TRBV20-1,-
CSAQPPPGETQYF,TRBV20-1,-
CASSQIQGARDTGELFF,TRBV4-3,TRBD1
CASSYSGTGAGNTIYF,TRBV6-5,TRBD1
CASSPEVGEQYF,TRBV7-9,-
CASSRQGADTQYF,TRBV7-8,TRBD1
CSARDWGAAVSYNEQFF,TRBV20-1,-
CASSWTAAMNTEAFF,TRBV12-3/TRBV12-4,-
CASSSTDSNYGYTF,TRBV3-1,-
CSARDYRSGGQYF,TRBV20-1,TRBD1
CATSRVGSLTDTQYF,TRBV15,-
CASSKLGTGETQYF,TRBV21-1,-
CASSLAGQVSNEQFF,TRBV7-9,TRBD1
CASHGGQTNQPQHF,TRBV28,-
CASSQPGRNEAFF,TRBV14,-
CAINVAGNTGELFF,TRBV10-3,-
CASSLSRQGQPQHF,TRBV27,TRBD1
CASSPRGMNTEAFF,TRBV18,-
CSADIGPHTGELFF,TRBV20-1,-
CSARLTSGGEQYF,TRBV29-1,TRBD2
CASSRTSRGGRLTDTQSF,TRBV12-3/TRBV12-4,-
CASSQGGGRSTDTQYF,TRBV4-3,-
CASSLVGTGAEYEQYF,TRBV7-2,TRBD1
CASSDTELAGRNEQFF,TRBV7-2,TRBD2
CASSRRENTEAFF,TRBV7-2,-
CASSGIPGLAGSEQFF,TRBV7-2,TRBD2
CASSRDTTYNEQFF,TRBV5-1,-